The entry that follows covers one T cell receptor (beta chain) sequence. The antigen remains unidentified. This clone may be a read error of a much larger clone one base away. The time point: newly diagnosed GD, antithyroid drugs for less than 3 months. The authors made the TCR library using RNA they extracted from PBMCs. This sample was taken from a study of regulatory T cells in long-lasting Graves disease. CDR1 is MNHEY and CDR2 is SMNVEV in the germline V gene (reference sequence). This CDR3 is 14 amino acids long. V gave up 8 bases and J gave up 6 bases, with 16 bases separating them. CDR3 regions were amplified by Arm-PCR using iRepertoire HTBI primers to build TCR beta libraries. TCRdb itself ran the multiplex PCR reads through MiXCR, one entry per CDR3 protein. The table includes hundreds of thousands of distinct CDR3 sequences, approximately 15% detected once. Whole-study findings and limits: Relative to new patients (roughly 970), persistent patients exhibited greater sharing of public clonotypes (over 2,500).

The sample was also reused in another study, on T cells in Graves' hyperthyroidism and ophthalmopathy.

This sequence joins TRBV27 and TRBJ1-4, with D tentatively TRBD1 (5 bases). This clonotype originated in a woman in her thirties with Graves disease. Sequenced material: peripheral blood mononuclear cells (PBMCs), taken at new diagnosis, from a patient treated with antithyroid drugs. CDR3 in DNA: TGTGCCAGCGGCCGGGACGGATGGGATGAAAAACTGTTTTTT. This sequence encodes CASGRDGWDEKLFF.